This record concerns one TCR beta chain sequence. The sample has other DNA sequences that encode this CDR3 too. The data derive from a study of shared clonotypes between healthy human individuals. Across the whole study: Per-donor plates numbered three CD4 naive, three CD4 memory, two CD8 naive and one CD8 memory.

Profiling relied on immunoSEQ multiplex PCR, and the TCRdb table lists in-frame clones only, not all of them. The data hold around 620,000 clones, with around 95% observed a single time. Terminally differentiated effector memory CD45RA+ cells were excluded from the naive CD8 cells, which were CD45RO-negative and positively selected for CCR7. Donors included only healthy HIV-negative adults lacking recent acute infections or vaccinations. This clonotype was obtained from a woman aged 25-40 years in good health. The sequencing input was naive CD8+ T cells sorted from blood.

Written as DNA, the CDR3 is TGTGCCAGCAGCTCCGGGACAGGAGCCTACGAGCAGTACTTC. Amino acid sequence: CASSSGTGAYEQYF. This chain connects TRBV11-2 to TRBJ2-7; 8 positions agree with TRBD1. CDR3 length: 14 residues. The germline V gene has CDR1 SGHAT and CDR2 FQNNGV. J gave up 2 bases and V 4 bases, and 4 bases lay outside the gene matches.